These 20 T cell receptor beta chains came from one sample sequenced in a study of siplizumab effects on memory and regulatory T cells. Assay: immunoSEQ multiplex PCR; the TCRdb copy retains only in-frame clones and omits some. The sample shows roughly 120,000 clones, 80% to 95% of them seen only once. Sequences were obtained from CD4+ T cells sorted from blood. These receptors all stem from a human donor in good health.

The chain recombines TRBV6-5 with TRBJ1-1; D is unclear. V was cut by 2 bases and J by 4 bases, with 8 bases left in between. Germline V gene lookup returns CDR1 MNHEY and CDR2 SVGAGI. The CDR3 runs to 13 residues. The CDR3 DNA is TGTGCCAGCAGTTACATTCGGAGCACTGAAGCTTTCTTT. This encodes CASSYIRSTEAFF.

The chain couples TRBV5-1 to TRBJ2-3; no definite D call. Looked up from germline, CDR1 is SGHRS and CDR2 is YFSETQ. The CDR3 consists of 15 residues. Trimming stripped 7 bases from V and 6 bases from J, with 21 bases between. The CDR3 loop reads CASRNRPGLSDTQYF. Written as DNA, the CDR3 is TGCGCCAGCCGCAATCGACCGGGCCTTAGCGATACGCAGTATTTT.

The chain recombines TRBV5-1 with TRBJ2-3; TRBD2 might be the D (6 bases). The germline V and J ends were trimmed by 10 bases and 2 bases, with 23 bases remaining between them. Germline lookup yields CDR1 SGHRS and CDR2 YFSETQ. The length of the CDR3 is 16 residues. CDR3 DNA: TGCGCCTGCGGCGGATCCATCGGGGGACCCACAGATACGCAGTATTTT. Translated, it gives CACGGSIGGPTDTQYF.

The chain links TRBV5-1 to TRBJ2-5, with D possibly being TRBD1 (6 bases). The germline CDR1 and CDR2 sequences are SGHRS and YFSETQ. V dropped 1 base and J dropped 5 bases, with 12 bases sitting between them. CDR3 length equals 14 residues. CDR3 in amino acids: CASSLSGVVETQYF. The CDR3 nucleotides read TGCGCCAGCAGCTTGTCAGGGGTCGTGGAGACCCAGTACTTC.

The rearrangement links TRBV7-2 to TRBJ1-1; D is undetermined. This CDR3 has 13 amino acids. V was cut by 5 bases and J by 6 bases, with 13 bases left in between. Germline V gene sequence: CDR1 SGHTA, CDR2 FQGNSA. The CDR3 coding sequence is TGTGCCAGCAGCGTCGGATGGGGTGCTGAAGCTTTCTTT. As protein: CASSVGWGAEAFF.

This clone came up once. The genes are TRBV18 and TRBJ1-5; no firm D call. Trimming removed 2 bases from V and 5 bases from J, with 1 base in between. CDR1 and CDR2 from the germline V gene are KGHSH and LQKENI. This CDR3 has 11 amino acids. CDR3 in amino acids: CASSPDQPQHF. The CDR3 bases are TGTGCCAGCTCACCAGATCAGCCCCAGCATTTT.

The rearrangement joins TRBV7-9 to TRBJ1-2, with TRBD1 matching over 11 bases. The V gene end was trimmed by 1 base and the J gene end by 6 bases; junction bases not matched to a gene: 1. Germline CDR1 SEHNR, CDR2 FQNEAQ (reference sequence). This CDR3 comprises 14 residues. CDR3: CASSLGDRGNGYTF. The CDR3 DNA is TGTGCCAGCAGCTTAGGGGACAGGGGGAATGGCTACACCTTC.

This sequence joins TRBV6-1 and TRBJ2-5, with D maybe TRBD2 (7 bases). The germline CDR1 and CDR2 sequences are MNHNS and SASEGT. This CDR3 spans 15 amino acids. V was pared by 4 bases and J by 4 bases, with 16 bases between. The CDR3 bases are TGTGCCAGCAGTGCAGGAGGGGGGGCCGCAGAGACCCAGTACTTC. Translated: CASSAGGGAAETQYF.

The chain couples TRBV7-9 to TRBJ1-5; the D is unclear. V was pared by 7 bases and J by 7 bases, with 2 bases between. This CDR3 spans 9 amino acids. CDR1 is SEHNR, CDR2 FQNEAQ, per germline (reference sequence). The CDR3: CASTQPQHF. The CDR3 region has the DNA TGTGCCAGCACCCAGCCCCAGCATTTT.

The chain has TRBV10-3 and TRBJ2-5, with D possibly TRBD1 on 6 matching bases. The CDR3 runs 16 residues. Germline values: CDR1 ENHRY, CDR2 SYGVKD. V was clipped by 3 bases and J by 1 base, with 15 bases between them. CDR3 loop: CAISDGQGFPQETQYF. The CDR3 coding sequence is TGTGCCATCAGTGATGGTCAGGGGTTCCCCCAAGAGACCCAGTACTTC.

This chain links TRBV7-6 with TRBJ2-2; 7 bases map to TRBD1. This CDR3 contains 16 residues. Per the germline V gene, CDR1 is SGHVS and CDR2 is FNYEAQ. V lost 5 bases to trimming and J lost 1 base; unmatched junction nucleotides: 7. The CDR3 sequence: CASSPRQGENTGELFF. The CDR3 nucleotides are TGTGCCAGCAGCCCTCGACAGGGCGAGAACACCGGGGAGCTGTTTTTT.

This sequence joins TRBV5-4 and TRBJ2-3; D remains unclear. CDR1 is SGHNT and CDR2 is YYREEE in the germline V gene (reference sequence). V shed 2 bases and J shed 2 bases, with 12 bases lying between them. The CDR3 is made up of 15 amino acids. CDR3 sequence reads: CASSLWLAATDTQYF. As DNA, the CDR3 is TGTGCCAGCAGCTTATGGTTGGCAGCCACAGATACGCAGTATTTT.

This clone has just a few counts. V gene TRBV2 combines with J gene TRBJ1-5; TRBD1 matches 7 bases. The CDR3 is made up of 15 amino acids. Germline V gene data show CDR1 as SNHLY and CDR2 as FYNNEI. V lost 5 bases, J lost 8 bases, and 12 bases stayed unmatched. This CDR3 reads CASSSPTGLLEPQHF. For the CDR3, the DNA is TGTGCCAGCAGTTCCCCGACAGGGCTTTTGGAGCCCCAGCATTTT.

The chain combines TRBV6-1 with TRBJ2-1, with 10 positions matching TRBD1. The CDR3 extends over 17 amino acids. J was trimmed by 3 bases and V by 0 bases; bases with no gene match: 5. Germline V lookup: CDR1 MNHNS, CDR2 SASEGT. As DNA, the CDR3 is TGTGCCAGCAGTGAAGCTTTGGGACAGGGGCGCTACAATGAGCAGTTCTTC. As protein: CASSEALGQGRYNEQFF.

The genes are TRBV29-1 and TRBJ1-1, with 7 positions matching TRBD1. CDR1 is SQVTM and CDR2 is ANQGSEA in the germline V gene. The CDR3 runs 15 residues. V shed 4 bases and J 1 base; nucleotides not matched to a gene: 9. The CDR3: CSVVRQGLGNTEAFF. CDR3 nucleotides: TGCAGCGTTGTTCGACAGGGTTTAGGGAACACTGAAGCTTTCTTT.

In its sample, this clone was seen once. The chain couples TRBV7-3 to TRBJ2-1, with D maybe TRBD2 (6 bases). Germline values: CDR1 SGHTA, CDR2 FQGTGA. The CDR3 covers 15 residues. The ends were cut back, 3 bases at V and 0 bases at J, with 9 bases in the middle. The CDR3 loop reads CASSFSGGSYNEQFF. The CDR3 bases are TGTGCCAGCAGCTTTAGCGGAGGCTCCTACAATGAGCAGTTCTTC.

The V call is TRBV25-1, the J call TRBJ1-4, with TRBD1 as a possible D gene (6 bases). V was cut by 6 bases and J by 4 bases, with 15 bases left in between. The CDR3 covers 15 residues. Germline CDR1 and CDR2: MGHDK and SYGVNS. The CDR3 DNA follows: TGTGCCAGCAGCGCATCGACAGGAAATAATGAAAAACTGTTTTTT. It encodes CASSASTGNNEKLFF.

The CDR3 DNA is TGTGCCAGCTCACTCGCGCAGGGACAAGAGACCCAGTACTTC. Encoded protein: CASSLAQGQETQYF. The chain recombines TRBV18 with TRBJ2-5; D is possibly TRBD1 (5 bases). The CDR3 is made up of 14 amino acids. Germline V gives CDR1 KGHSH, CDR2 LQKENI. V was trimmed by 4 bases and J by 2 bases, leaving 11 bases between them.

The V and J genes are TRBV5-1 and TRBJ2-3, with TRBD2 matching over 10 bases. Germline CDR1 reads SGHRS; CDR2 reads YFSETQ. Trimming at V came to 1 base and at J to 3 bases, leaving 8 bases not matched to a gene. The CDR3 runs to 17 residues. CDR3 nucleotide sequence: TGCGCCAGCAGCTTGTGGCTAGCGGGAGATTCGACAGATACGCAGTATTTT. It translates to CASSLWLAGDSTDTQYF.

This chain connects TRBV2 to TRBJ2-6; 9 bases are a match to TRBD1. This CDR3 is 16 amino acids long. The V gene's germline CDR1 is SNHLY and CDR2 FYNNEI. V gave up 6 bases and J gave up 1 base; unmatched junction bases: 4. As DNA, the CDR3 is TGTGCCAGCAGGGGACAGGGCAGGTCTGGGGCCAACGTCCTGACTTTC. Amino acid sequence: CASRGQGRSGANVLTF.